The rows below give T cell receptor beta chains drawn from one sample of a study of regulatory T cells in long-lasting Graves disease. TCRdb redid the calling of the multiplex PCR reads with MiXCR, one entry per CDR3 protein. Of around 420,000 distinct CDR3 sequences in the sample, 14% to 15% were seen once. These same data were also listed under a study on T cells in Graves' hyperthyroidism and ophthalmopathy.

Material: peripheral blood mononuclear cells (PBMCs), obtained at new diagnosis, from a patient treated with antithyroid drugs. The receptors were gathered from a middle-aged woman with Graves disease. Both conserved end residues are trimmed from each CDR3. Expanded clones are given a class, and other clones once, few, many or no size at all.

v_gene	abundance	j_gene	CDR3aa
TRBV7-6	few	TRBJ1-2	ASSLGTGEYGYT
TRBV4-3	many	TRBJ2-1	ASSQERGNEQF
TRBV27	many	TRBJ1-6	ASRPGQGFGFNNSPLH
TRBV5-5	many	TRBJ1-1	ASSFTYRGTTEAF
TRBV19	few	TRBJ2-3	ASSINSGGGLTDTQY
TRBV10-3	many	TRBJ2-1	AISGTGGRANEQF
TRBV28	many	TRBJ2-7	ASSETGTPYEQY
TRBV19	NA	TRBJ2-7	ASSQYQGGSYEQY
TRBV6-5	few	TRBJ1-1	ASSYSRDGIEAF
TRBV20-1	few	TRBJ1-2	SARDAGVVGYT
TRBV6-2/TRBV6-3	few	TRBJ2-7	ASSYSKLEQY
TRBV6-2/TRBV6-3	many	TRBJ2-1	ASSWGWETNSYNEQF
TRBV12-3/TRBV12-4	many	TRBJ2-3	ASSAADTQY
TRBV6-2/TRBV6-3	NA	TRBJ2-1	ASSQSPRNEQF
TRBV19	many	TRBJ2-3	ASSLGLADHTDTQY
TRBV5-6	NA	TRBJ1-6	ASSSWKTNNSPLH
TRBV14	many	TRBJ2-7	ASSRLIGQEQY
TRBV11-3	many	TRBJ2-7	ASTTGTGNYEQY
TRBV14	many	TRBJ2-2	ASTPSGLMTGELF
TRBV7-2	few	TRBJ1-6	ASSYSGGQLSLH
TRBV24-1	many	TRBJ1-5	ATSDAVDQPQH
TRBV6-2/TRBV6-3	NA	TRBJ1-6	ASSFTGTANSPLH
TRBV11-2	NA	TRBJ1-1	ASSFTSGSSGNTEAF
TRBV12-3/TRBV12-4	NA	TRBJ2-7	ASRPIAGVSTEQY
TRBV5-1	NA	TRBJ1-1	ASSLSSNTEAF
TRBV28	NA	TRBJ1-5	ASSFWGPYTNRNQPQH
TRBV5-1	few	TRBJ1-2	ASSEGTYGYT
TRBV27	many	TRBJ2-2	ASSYMGEVTGELF
TRBV6-1	few	TRBJ1-4	ASSTSRIRTNEKLF
TRBV2	many	TRBJ2-1	ASSALAGAVNEQF
TRBV20-1	NA	TRBJ2-1	SAWTSGSGEQF
TRBV30	NA	TRBJ1-2	AWSPNDSTA
TRBV3-1	many	TRBJ1-6	ASSQVGSNNSPLH
TRBV5-1	NA	TRBJ2-1	ASSSLLGGGPRNEQF
TRBV20-1	many	TRBJ1-4	SASIPGGSEKLF
TRBV3-1	many	TRBJ2-7	ASSSGLAGSSYEQY
TRBV3-1	many	TRBJ2-5	ASSPQGGEGTQY
TRBV2	many	TRBJ2-1	ASNRGVTNEQF
TRBV4-1	many	TRBJ1-2	ASSQEGTYYGYT
TRBV28	NA	TRBJ2-7	ASWGQYEQY
TRBV7-9	few	TRBJ2-1	ASSRTGEEVEQF
TRBV28	NA	TRBJ2-7	ASKVTATYEQY
TRBV29-1	NA	TRBJ2-7	SVGTVSKEQY
TRBV6-1	NA	TRBJ1-1	ATSPSGTVNTEAF
TRBV6-1	many	TRBJ2-7	ASSRMTATYEQY
TRBV5-5	NA	TRBJ1-1	ASTNRGNTEAF